These 23 T cell receptor beta chains came from one sample sequenced in a study of blood T cell repertoires in COVID-19. The method was immunoSEQ multiplex PCR; TCRdb's version includes in-frame clones alone and lacks a portion of them. The data show 180,000 or so clones, with approximately 87% seen just once and roughly 3.3% held by the top ten. The sequencing input was peripheral blood. All receptors derive from a young man with active or convalescent COVID-19.

The chain carries TRBV18 and TRBJ2-3, with D possibly matching TRBD2 (6 bases). CDR1 and CDR2 (germline): KGHSH, LQKENI. The ends were cut back, 3 bases at V and 1 base at J, with 26 bases in the middle. The CDR3 is 20 residues long. Here the CDR3 reads CASSPLSRDFGPLRTDTQYF. The CDR3 coding sequence is TGTGCCAGCTCACCTCTGAGCCGGGACTTTGGGCCCCTACGCACAGATACGCAGTATTTT.

The chain employs TRBV10-3 and TRBJ1-5; the D gene is possibly TRBD1 (5 bases). This CDR3 contains 16 residues. V was pared by 4 bases and J by 2 bases, with 15 bases between. CDR1 is ENHRY and CDR2 is SYGVKD in the germline V gene. The CDR3 region has the DNA TGTGCCATCAGTGCGTCACAGGAGGGAGGCAATCAGCCCCAGCATTTT. The encoded protein is CAISASQEGGNQPQHF.

The chain joins TRBV7-2 to TRBJ2-1; weak D call: TRBD2 (5 bases). The CDR3 contains 16 residues. Trimming took 1 base from V and 10 from J, leaving 20 bases between them. The germline V gene encodes CDR1 SGHTA and CDR2 FQGNSA. CDR3 in DNA: TGTGCCAGCAGCTTAGTTTCTAGCCAACTCCCTAAGGAGCAGTTCTTC. It codes for CASSLVSSQLPKEQFF.

This sequence joins TRBV3-1 (or the pseudogene TRBV3-2) and TRBJ1-3; the D is unclear. The ends were cut back, 3 bases at V and 4 bases at J, with 7 bases in the middle. There are 13 residues in the CDR3. Germline loops: CDR1 LGHDT, CDR2 YNNKEL (reference sequence). This CDR3 reads CASSQSTGNTIYF. CDR3 nucleotide sequence: TGTGCCAGCAGCCAGTCGACAGGAAACACCATATATTTT.

This chain links TRBV5-1 with TRBJ1-1; the D is unclear. In germline, CDR1 is SGHRS, CDR2 YFSETQ. V was pared by 3 bases and J by 0 bases, with 12 bases between. The CDR3 sequence is 15 residues long. CDR3 protein: CASSSLDNLNTEAFF. In DNA form, the CDR3 reads TGCGCCAGCAGCTCCTTAGACAACCTGAACACTGAAGCTTTCTTT.

The rearrangement links TRBV9 to TRBJ2-3, with D uncertain. Looked up from germline, CDR1 is SGDLS and CDR2 is YYNGEE. With 4 bases removed from V and 2 bases from J, the gap between germline ends came to 17 bases. The CDR3 runs 16 residues. The CDR3 protein is CASSPTQVRTTDTQYF. The CDR3 DNA reads as TGTGCCAGCAGCCCAACCCAGGTTAGAACCACAGATACGCAGTATTTT.

The chain recombines TRBV5-1 with TRBJ1-2; D ambiguous. The CDR3 is made up of 14 amino acids. The V gene lost 1 base and the J gene lost 3 bases, with 10 bases spanning the gap. Germline lookup yields CDR1 SGHRS and CDR2 YFSETQ. CDR3 sequence: CASSLTAGHYGYTF. The DNA of the CDR3 is TGCGCCAGCAGCTTGACAGCTGGGCACTATGGCTACACCTTC.

The chain uses TRBV27 and TRBJ1-6; no reliable D call. The CDR3 consists of 14 residues. The V end was cut by 0 bases, the J end by 10 bases, with 10 bases between. CDR1 is MNHEY, CDR2 SMNVEV, per germline (reference sequence). The CDR3 region has the DNA TGTGCCAGCAGTTTATCGTCCCTTCGGTCACCCCTCCACTTT. It is translated as CASSLSSLRSPLHF.

The gene calls are TRBV5-5 and TRBJ1-3, with unresolved D. V gave up 4 bases and J gave up 7 bases, with 15 bases separating them. CDR3 length: 14 amino acids. Per germline, CDR1 SGHKS and CDR2 YYEKEE (reference sequence). The CDR3 bases are TGTGCCAGCAGCCGCGAAGTGCTCTGGAACACCATATATTTT. It encodes CASSREVLWNTIYF.

The V gene is TRBV4-2, the J gene TRBJ2-1; D is perhaps TRBD2 (6 bases). The ends were cut back, 0 bases at V and 9 bases at J, with 21 bases in the middle. The germline V gene encodes CDR1 LGHNA and CDR2 YNFKEQ. The CDR3 length is 17 residues. The CDR3 protein is CASSQEGSGRSHGEQFF. CDR3 DNA: TGTGCCAGCAGCCAAGAAGGGAGCGGGCGTAGCCACGGTGAGCAGTTCTTC.

Points on this clone: Other DNA sequences from this sample encode an identical CDR3 as well. This sequence joins TRBV6-2 or TRBV6-3 and TRBJ1-1; D is uncertain. Trimming took 2 bases from V and 4 from J, leaving 5 bases between them. From germline, CDR1 is MNHEY and CDR2 SVGEGT. The CDR3 covers 12 residues. The CDR3 nucleotides read TGTGCCAGCAGTTACGGAGGCACTGAAGCTTTCTTT. Amino acid sequence: CASSYGGTEAFF.

This clone was observed a handful of times. The rearrangement links TRBV4-1 to TRBJ2-2, with unresolved D. This CDR3 is 14 amino acids long. V was trimmed by 3 bases and J by 2 bases, leaving 7 bases between them. Germline CDR1 is MGHRA and CDR2 is YSYEKL. This chain's CDR3 is CASSQNRNTGELFF. As DNA, the CDR3 is TGCGCCAGCAGCCAGAACAGAAACACCGGGGAGCTGTTTTTT.

The V call is TRBV5-1, the J call TRBJ1-1; 10 bases align to TRBD1. The junction had 6 bases not matched to a gene; V was cut back by 0 bases and J by 10 bases. Germline-derived CDR1 and CDR2 are SGHRS and YFSETQ. The CDR3 has 14 amino acids. The CDR3 reads CASSLGGQGRGAFF. CDR3 DNA: TGCGCCAGCAGCTTGGGGGGACAGGGGCGAGGAGCTTTCTTT.

V usage is TRBV29-1 and J usage is TRBJ1-1; 8 bases match TRBD1. Germline CDR1 reads SQVTM; CDR2 reads ANQGSEA. The CDR3 loop spans 13 amino acids. Trimming at V came to 7 bases and at J to 0 bases, leaving 4 bases not matched to a gene. The CDR3 DNA reads as TGCAGCGGTCGACAGGGGCTGAACACTGAAGCTTTCTTT. This encodes CSGRQGLNTEAFF.

The chain couples TRBV27 to TRBJ1-5; D is undetermined. V lost 2 bases to trimming and J lost 2 bases, with 13 bases between them. The CDR3 runs 16 residues. Germline V CDR1 and CDR2: MNHEY, SMNVEV (reference sequence). The CDR3 region has the DNA TGTGCCAGCAGTTTACGGGAGGGTTATGGCAATCAGCCCCAGCATTTT. Protein sequence: CASSLREGYGNQPQHF.

This chain links TRBV28 with TRBJ1-2; no clear D. V lost 2 bases, J lost 4 bases, and 14 bases lay in between. CDR1 MDHEN and CDR2 SYDVKM come from the germline V gene. The CDR3 is made up of 15 amino acids. As DNA, the CDR3 is TGTGCCAGCAGTTTAGTACAGTCACGCAGCTATGGCTACACCTTC. Translated: CASSLVQSRSYGYTF.

This clone was recorded once. This chain links TRBV27 with TRBJ2-1; D may be TRBD2 (6 bases). V was cut by 5 bases and J by 4 bases, with 15 bases left in between. The CDR3 is 15 amino acids. Germline values: CDR1 MNHEY, CDR2 SMNVEV (reference sequence). The CDR3 reads CASSRSAGGYNEQFF. CDR3 nucleotide sequence: TGTGCCAGCAGTAGGTCAGCGGGTGGGTACAATGAGCAGTTCTTC.

This clone was detected only a few times. The rearrangement uses TRBV10-2 and TRBJ1-6, with a tentative D call TRBD1 (6 bases). Trimming took 5 bases from V and 7 from J, leaving 9 bases between them. The germline V gene encodes CDR1 WSHSY and CDR2 SAAADI. The CDR3 runs 13 residues. CDR3 sequence: CASSRGINSPLHF. DNA of the CDR3: TGCGCCAGCAGTAGGGGGATAAATTCACCCCTCCACTTT.

The chain has TRBV5-1 and TRBJ2-6; TRBD1 is a possible D gene (5 bases). CDR3 length: 16 amino acids. Trimming shortened V by 3 bases and J by 5 bases, and 15 bases separated the two germline ends. Germline V gene lookup returns CDR1 SGHRS and CDR2 YFSETQ. For the CDR3, the DNA is TGCGCCAGCAGCTACAACCGACAGCTCTGGGCCAACGTCCTGACTTTC. Encoded protein: CASSYNRQLWANVLTF. Supplemented by reference TRBV5-1 and TRBJ2-6, the full variable domain reads KAGVTQTPRYLIKTRGQQVTLSCSPISGHRSVSWYQQTPGQGLQFLFEYFSETQRNKGNFPGRFSGRQFSNSRSEMNVSTLELGDSALYLCASSYNRQLWANVLTFGAGSRLTVL.

CDR3 amino acids: CASSQAKGDSSNSPLHF. The CDR3 DNA is TGCGCCAGCAGCCAGGCAAAGGGGGACAGTTCCAATTCACCCCTCCACTTT. The rearrangement joins TRBV4-1 to TRBJ1-6, with TRBD1 matching 7 bases. Germline CDR1 reads MGHRA; CDR2 reads YSYEKL. This CDR3 region has 17 residues. V was clipped by 3 bases and J by 7 bases; unmatched bases: 12.

V is TRBV6-6 and J is TRBJ1-4; 11 bases are a match to TRBD1. The V segment lost 2 bases and the J segment 7 bases; nucleotides outside the gene matches: 3. The CDR3 extends over 15 amino acids. CDR1 is MNHNY, CDR2 SVGAGI, per germline (reference sequence). Written as DNA, the CDR3 is TGTGCCAGCAGTTACGGTGGGACAGGGGGTGAAAAACTGTTTTTT. Its translation is CASSYGGTGGEKLFF.

The V gene is TRBV27, the J gene TRBJ2-1, with TRBD1 matching over 11 bases. The CDR3 sequence is 17 residues long. Germline CDR1 is MNHEY and CDR2 is SMNVEV (reference sequence). J lost 3 bases, V lost 8 bases, and 12 bases had no gene match. The chain's CDR3 is CASHRGQGVSFYNEQFF. CDR3 sequence (DNA): TGTGCCAGCCACCGGGGACAGGGGGTATCATTCTACAATGAGCAGTTCTTC.

This clone was seen only once. The V and J genes are TRBV15 and TRBJ2-5, with a weak D call TRBD2 (5 bases). The CDR3 totals 13 residues. V dropped 1 base and J dropped 4 bases, with 7 bases sitting between them. Germline CDR1 and CDR2: LNHNV and YYDKDF (reference sequence). The CDR3 DNA sequence: TGTGCCACCAGCAGAGGAGGGCGAGAGACCCAGTACTTC. This codes for CATSRGGRETQYF.